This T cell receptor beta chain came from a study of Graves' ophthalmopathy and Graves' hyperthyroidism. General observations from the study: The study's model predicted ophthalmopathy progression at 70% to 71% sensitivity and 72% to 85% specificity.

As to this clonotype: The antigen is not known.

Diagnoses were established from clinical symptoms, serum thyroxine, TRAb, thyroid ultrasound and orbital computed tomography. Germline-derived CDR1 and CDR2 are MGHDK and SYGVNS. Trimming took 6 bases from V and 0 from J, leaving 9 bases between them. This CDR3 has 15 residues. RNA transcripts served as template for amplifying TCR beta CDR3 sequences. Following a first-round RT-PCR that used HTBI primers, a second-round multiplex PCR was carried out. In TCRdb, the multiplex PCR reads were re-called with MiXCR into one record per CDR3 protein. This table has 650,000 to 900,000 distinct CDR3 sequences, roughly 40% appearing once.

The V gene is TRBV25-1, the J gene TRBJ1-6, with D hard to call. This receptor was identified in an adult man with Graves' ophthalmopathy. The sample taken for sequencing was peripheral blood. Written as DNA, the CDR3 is TGTGCCAGCAGGGCTTCCAGCTCCTATAATTCACCCCTCCACTTT. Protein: CASRASSSYNSPLHF.